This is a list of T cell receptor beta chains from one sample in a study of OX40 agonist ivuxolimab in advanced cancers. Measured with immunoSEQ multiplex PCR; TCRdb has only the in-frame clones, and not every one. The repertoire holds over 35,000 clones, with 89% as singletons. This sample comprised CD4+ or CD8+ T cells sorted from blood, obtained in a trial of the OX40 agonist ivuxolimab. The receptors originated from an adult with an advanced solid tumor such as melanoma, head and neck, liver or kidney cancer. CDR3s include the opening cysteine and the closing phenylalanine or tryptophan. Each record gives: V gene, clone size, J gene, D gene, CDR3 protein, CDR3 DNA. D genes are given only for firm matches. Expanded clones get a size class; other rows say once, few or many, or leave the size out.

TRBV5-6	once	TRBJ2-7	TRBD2	CASSQGRTIAGTYEQYF	TGTGCCAGCAGTCAAGGACGGACGATAGCGGGGACCTACGAGCAGTACTTC
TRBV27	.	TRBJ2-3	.	CASSLSRGTGSTDTQYF	TGTGCCAGCAGTTTATCGCGGGGGACAGGCTCGACCGATACGCAGTATTTT
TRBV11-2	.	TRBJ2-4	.	CASGAIAKNIQYF	TGTGCCAGCGGGGCCATAGCCAAAAACATTCAGTACTTC
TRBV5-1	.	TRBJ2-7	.	CASSFFFPYEQYF	TGCGCCAGCAGCTTCTTTTTCCCCTACGAGCAGTACTTC
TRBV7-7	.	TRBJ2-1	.	CASSLMVWQEQFF	TGTGCTAGCAGCTTAATGGTGTGGCAAGAGCAGTTCTTC
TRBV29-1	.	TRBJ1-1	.	CSTGAPNTEAFF	TGCAGCACCGGGGCACCGAACACTGAAGCTTTCTTT
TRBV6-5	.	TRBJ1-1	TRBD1	CASSYLRTGNTEAFF	TGTGCCAGCAGTTACTTGCGGACAGGGAACACTGAAGCTTTCTTT
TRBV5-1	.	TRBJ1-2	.	CASSSGRSDYGYTF	TGCGCCAGCAGCTCTGGACGGAGCGACTATGGCTACACCTTC
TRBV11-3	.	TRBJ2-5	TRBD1	CASSETGQGRKTQYF	TGTGCCAGCAGCGAGACGGGACAGGGGAGAAAGACCCAGTACTTC
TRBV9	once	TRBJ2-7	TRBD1	CASSAGTGGFYEQYF	TGTGCCAGCAGCGCCGGGACAGGGGGCTTCTACGAGCAGTACTTC
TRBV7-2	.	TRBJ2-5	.	CASSPRGGGLETQYF	TGTGCCAGCAGCCCGCGTGGAGGGGGTCTGGAGACCCAGTACTTC
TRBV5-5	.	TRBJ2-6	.	CASSLTASGANVLTF	TGTGCCAGCAGCTTGACAGCATCTGGGGCCAACGTCCTGACTTTC
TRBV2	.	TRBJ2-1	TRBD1	CAGREGQGARREQFF	TGTGCCGGCCGAGAGGGACAGGGGGCTCGAAGGGAGCAGTTCTTC
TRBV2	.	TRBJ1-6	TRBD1	CASSERGTGINSPLHF	TGTGCCAGCAGTGAGAGAGGGACAGGGATTAATTCACCCCTCCACTTT
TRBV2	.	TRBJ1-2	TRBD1	CASRTGTGNNYGYTF	TGTGCCAGCAGAACCGGGACAGGGAATAACTATGGCTACACCTTC
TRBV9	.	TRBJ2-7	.	CASSVDISGSYEQYF	TGTGCCAGCAGCGTCGACATTAGTGGCTCCTACGAGCAGTACTTC
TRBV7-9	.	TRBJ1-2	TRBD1	CASTGTGGEGYTF	TGTGCCAGCACCGGGACAGGGGGAGAAGGCTACACCTTC
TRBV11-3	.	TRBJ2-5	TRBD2	CASSSSGVQETQYF	TGTGCCAGCAGTTCTAGCGGGGTCCAAGAGACCCAGTACTTC
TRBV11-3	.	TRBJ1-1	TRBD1	CASSQGQTTRAFF	TGTGCCAGCAGCCAGGGACAGACGACGCGGGCTTTCTTT
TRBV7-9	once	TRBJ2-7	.	CASSLASSAVSYEQYF	TGTGCCAGCAGCTTAGCATCTAGCGCCGTGTCCTACGAGCAGTACTTC
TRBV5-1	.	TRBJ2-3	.	CASSLGLSQDTQYF	TGCGCCAGCAGCTTGGGACTTTCGCAAGATACGCAGTATTTT
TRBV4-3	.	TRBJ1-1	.	CASSQDPGRVAFF	TGCGCCAGCAGCCAAGATCCGGGCAGGGTAGCTTTCTTT
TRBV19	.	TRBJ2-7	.	CASKMEGTPSYEQYF	TGTGCCAGTAAGATGGAGGGGACGCCTAGCTACGAGCAGTACTTC
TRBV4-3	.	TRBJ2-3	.	CASSQEGPNTDTQYF	TGCGCCAGCAGCCAAGAGGGACCCAACACAGATACGCAGTATTTT